The clone carrying this T cell receptor (beta chain) has only a few counts. This record belongs to a study of beta chain features in type 1 diabetes. All of the isolated RNA was reverse transcribed, so expressed TCRB transcripts were sequenced. The table came from immunoSEQ multiplex PCR; TCRdb's copy has only in-frame clones and leaves some out. The sample has roughly 350,000 clones; about 10% are singletons. Germline V gene lookup returns CDR1 SGHTA and CDR2 FQGTGA. This CDR3 region has 15 residues. Trimming removed 5 bases from V and 7 bases from J; junction bases left unmatched: 9. V and J are TRBV7-3 and TRBJ2-1; TRBD2 agrees at 9 bases. The specimen was naive CD4+ T cells from blood. The TCR sequence derives from a woman in her thirties in good health. The DNA of the CDR3 is TGTGCCAGCAGCAATTCTGGGACTAGCTCTAATGAGCAGTTCTTC. This encodes CASSNSGTSSNEQFF. The complete variable domain, with remaining parts taken from reference TRBV7-3 and TRBJ2-1, reads GAGVSQTPSNKVTEKGKYVELRCDPISGHTALYWYRQSLGQGPEFLIYFQGTGAADDSGLPNDRFFAVRPEGSVSTLKIQRTERGDSAVYLCASSNSGTSSNEQFFGPGTRLTVL.